Shown below are 28 T cell receptor beta chains from a single sample sequenced in a study of blood T cell repertoires in COVID-19. Method: immunoSEQ multiplex PCR; TCRdb's copy keeps in-frame clones and lacks some. The repertoire holds fewer than 300,000 clones, with about 87% as singletons. Sequences were obtained from peripheral blood. These receptors were collected from a human donor in a cohort sampled during active COVID-19.

The V and J genes are TRBV5-8 and TRBJ2-3; 8 bases are shared with TRBD2. Per germline, CDR1 SGHTS and CDR2 YDEGEE. J was trimmed by 0 bases and V by 1 base; bases with no gene match: 4. This CDR3 comprises 16 residues. The CDR3 loop reads CASSLLAGTSTDTQYF. CDR3 bases: TGTGCCAGCAGCTTGTTAGCGGGGACTAGCACAGATACGCAGTATTTT. Full variable domain (missing parts from reference TRBV5-8 and TRBJ2-3): EAGVTQSPTHLIKTRGQQATLRCSPISGHTSVYWYQQALGLGLQFLLWYDEGEERNRGNFPPRFSGRQFPNYSSELNVNALELEDSALYLCASSLLAGTSTDTQYFGPGTRLTVL.

The genes are TRBV14 and TRBJ1-2, with TRBD1 as a possible D gene (6 bases). The V end was cut by 2 bases, the J end by 0 bases, with 10 bases between. Germline CDR1 and CDR2: SGHDN and FVKESK. This CDR3 is 15 amino acids long. The CDR3 spells CASSQMTGPNYGYTF. The CDR3 DNA sequence: TGTGCCAGCAGCCAAATGACAGGACCTAACTATGGCTACACCTTC.

The V call is TRBV5-1, the J call TRBJ2-5; 8 bases line up with TRBD2. Germline CDR1 and CDR2: SGHRS and YFSETQ. The CDR3 length is 15 residues. Trimming removed 1 base from V and 4 bases from J; junction bases left unmatched: 6. CDR3 bases: TGCGCCAGCAGCTTGTCGGGGGGGACTGGAGAGACCCAGTACTTC. Residues: CASSLSGGTGETQYF.

V and J are TRBV5-1 and TRBJ1-2, with D possibly matching TRBD1 (6 bases). V dropped 7 bases and J dropped 0 bases, with 13 bases sitting between them. Germline V gives CDR1 SGHRS, CDR2 YFSETQ. This CDR3 is 14 amino acids long. Here the CDR3 DNA reads TGCGCCAGCGCCGCCGGGGGGCCTAACTATGGCTACACCTTC. As protein: CASAAGGPNYGYTF.

V is TRBV6-5 and J is TRBJ1-5, with D uncertain. Looked up from germline, CDR1 is MNHEY and CDR2 is SVGAGI. The CDR3 runs 16 residues. V was clipped by 0 bases and J by 4 bases, with 13 bases between them. The CDR3 is CASSYSGVGGNQPQHF. In DNA, the CDR3 is TGTGCCAGCAGTTACTCGGGCGTTGGTGGGAATCAGCCCCAGCATTTT.

The chain links TRBV2 to TRBJ2-5; no definite D call. The V end lost 7 bases, the J end lost 3 bases, and 15 bases lay between the germline ends. CDR1 is SNHLY, CDR2 FYNNEI, per germline. The CDR3 covers 14 residues. Written as DNA, the CDR3 is TGTGCCAGCACGTCTCCCTCGGGTAAAGAGACCCAGTACTTC. It translates to CASTSPSGKETQYF. Drawing the rest from reference TRBV2 and TRBJ2-5, the complete variable domain is EPEVTQTPSHQVTQMGQEVILRCVPISNHLYFYWYRQILGQKVEFLVSFYNNEISEKSEIFDDQFSVERPDGSNFTLKIRSTKLEDSAMYFCASTSPSGKETQYFGPGTRLLVL.

This clone was seen only a few times. This chain uses TRBV7-3 with TRBJ2-2; maybe TRBD1 (6 bases). Germline CDR1 SGHTA, CDR2 FQGTGA. The CDR3 sequence is 16 residues long. V lost 6 bases, J lost 2 bases, and 16 bases lay in between. Written as DNA, the CDR3 is TGTGCCAGCAGATCGGACAGCCCTTTTAACACCGGGGAGCTGTTTTTT. This encodes CASRSDSPFNTGELFF.

The chain recombines TRBV20-1 with TRBJ2-5, with 8 bases that match TRBD2. CDR1 DFQATT and CDR2 SNEGSKA come from the germline V gene (reference sequence). The CDR3 runs to 15 residues. V lost 3 bases, J lost 1 base, and 7 bases stayed unmatched. The CDR3 spells CSASSSRGAQETQYF. DNA for the CDR3: TGCAGTGCTAGTAGCTCGCGGGGGGCCCAAGAGACCCAGTACTTC.

The V gene is TRBV28, the J gene TRBJ2-3; 7 bases align to TRBD1. CDR1 and CDR2 (germline): MDHEN, SYDVKM. Trimming removed 6 bases from V and 1 base from J; junction bases left unmatched: 16. The CDR3 is 18 amino acids. The CDR3 loop reads CASRLEGGGDYRTDTQYF. DNA of the CDR3: TGTGCCAGCAGACTAGAAGGGGGCGGAGATTACCGCACAGATACGCAGTATTTT.

The J gene is TRBJ2-1, the V gene TRBV7-2; 8 bases align to TRBD2. The CDR3 runs to 13 residues. Germline-derived CDR1 and CDR2 are SGHTA and FQGNSA. The J segment lost 13 bases and the V segment lost 5 bases, leaving 10 bases of the junction unmatched. CDR3 protein: CASSGRLATRQFF. CDR3 nucleotides: TGTGCCAGCAGCGGCAGACTAGCGACCAGACAGTTCTTC.

The rearrangement joins TRBV7-2 to TRBJ2-1, with 9 bases that match TRBD1. CDR3 size: 12 residues. The V segment lost 4 bases and the J segment 13 bases; nucleotides outside the gene matches: 5. Germline CDR1 SGHTA, CDR2 FQGNSA. The CDR3 DNA follows: TGTGCCAGCAGCTCGGACAGGGGCCGACAGTTCTTC. Translating gives CASSSDRGRQFF. The full variable domain, in which reference TRBV7-2 and TRBJ2-1 provide the parts outside the CDR3, is GAGVSQSPSNKVTEKGKDVELRCDPISGHTALYWYRQSLGQGLEFLIYFQGNSAPDKSGLPSDRFSAERTGGSVSTLTIQRTQQEDSAVYLCASSSDRGRQFFGPGTRLTVL.

The count of this clone is one. The chain recombines TRBV4-1 with TRBJ2-5; 7 bases map to TRBD1. The CDR3 is made up of 15 amino acids. V lost 1 base and J lost 3; bases outside the gene matches: 5. CDR1 and CDR2 (germline): MGHRA, YSYEKL. DNA for the CDR3: TGCGCCAGCAGCCAAGCTGGCAGGGGGAAAGAGACCCAGTACTTC. The encoded protein is CASSQAGRGKETQYF.

This clone appeared a single time. V and J are TRBV4-1 and TRBJ2-7; D possibly corresponds to TRBD2 (5 bases). Deletions cut 0 bases from V and 4 bases from J, with 13 bases between. Per the germline V gene, CDR1 is MGHRA and CDR2 is YSYEKL. This CDR3 is 15 amino acids long. CDR3 bases: TGCGCCAGCAGCCAAGATAGAATAGCGACGTACGAGCAGTACTTC. As protein: CASSQDRIATYEQYF.

V and J are TRBV7-8 and TRBJ2-5; 7 positions agree with TRBD2. Germline lookup yields CDR1 SGHVS and CDR2 FQNEAQ. The J segment lost 7 bases and the V segment lost 4 bases, leaving 18 bases of the junction unmatched. This CDR3 comprises 17 residues. The CDR3 coding sequence is TGTGCCAGCAGCTCATACCGAATTAGCGGGCCGGGGTTGACCCAGTACTTC. It codes for CASSSYRISGPGLTQYF.

V is TRBV10-3 and J is TRBJ2-1, with 7 bases lining up with TRBD2. In germline, CDR1 is ENHRY, CDR2 SYGVKD. The CDR3 loop spans 12 amino acids. With 8 bases clipped from V and 3 bases from J, the junction kept 1 base outside the gene matches. The CDR3 nucleotides read TGTGCCATCGGGGGGGACTACAATGAGCAGTTCTTC. Its protein is CAIGGDYNEQFF.

CDR3 DNA: TGTGCCAGCAGCCCGGGAGCGGGAGGGCTTTACAATGAGCAGTTCTTC. Translation gives CASSPGAGGLYNEQFF. The chain couples TRBV7-9 to TRBJ2-1, with 10 bases lining up with TRBD2. CDR3 length equals 16 residues. CDR1 SEHNR and CDR2 FQNEAQ come from the germline V gene (reference sequence). V trimming: 5 bases; J trimming: 4 bases; junction bases outside the gene matches: 8.

V usage is TRBV5-1 and J usage is TRBJ1-3, with a tentative D call TRBD1 (5 bases). This CDR3 is 18 amino acids long. The V end lost 0 bases, the J end lost 2 bases, and 18 bases lay between the germline ends. Germline V CDR1 and CDR2: SGHRS, YFSETQ. CDR3 bases: TGCGCCAGCAGCTTGGTTAGCGGGCTGTCGGGACCTGGAAACACCATATATTTT. This codes for CASSLVSGLSGPGNTIYF.

The chain links TRBV4-2 to TRBJ1-1, with D tentatively TRBD1 (5 bases). V was shortened by 1 base and J by 5 bases, with 14 bases between the two germline ends. Germline loops: CDR1 LGHNA, CDR2 YNFKEQ. There are 15 residues in the CDR3. The DNA of the CDR3 is TGTGCCAGCAGCCAAGCACGGGGCGGGAGGACTGAAGCTTTCTTT. Its translation: CASSQARGGRTEAFF.

The chain carries TRBV19 and TRBJ2-7; 9 nucleotides align to TRBD1. CDR1 is LNHDA and CDR2 is SQIVND in the germline V gene (reference sequence). The junction had 14 bases not matched to a gene; V was cut back by 11 bases and J by 3 bases. The CDR3 runs 15 residues. The CDR3 loop reads CASRMMTGGNYEQYF. The CDR3 DNA sequence: TGTGCCTCTAGAATGATGACAGGGGGAAACTACGAGCAGTACTTC.

This clone was observed a handful of times. This chain links TRBV9 with TRBJ1-3; the D gene is possibly TRBD1 (5 bases). Between the trimmed V and J ends, which lost 4 bases and 0 bases, there was a span of 14 bases. This CDR3 is 16 amino acids long. CDR1 is SGDLS and CDR2 is YYNGEE in the germline V gene. For the CDR3, the DNA is TGTGCCAGCAGCCCAGCGGGGGGGTACTCTGGAAACACCATATATTTT. This codes for CASSPAGGYSGNTIYF. The full variable domain, completed using reference TRBV9 and TRBJ1-3, is DSGVTQTPKHLITATGQRVTLRCSPRSGDLSVYWYQQSLDQGLQFLIQYYNGEERAKGNILERFSAQQFPDLHSELNLSSLELGDSALYFCASSPAGGYSGNTIYFGEGSWLTVV.

The chain combines TRBV29-1 with TRBJ1-3; D gene uncertain. Germline CDR1 reads SQVTM; CDR2 reads ANQGSEA. This CDR3 contains 13 residues. V shed 4 bases and J shed 1 base, with 8 bases lying between them. Written as DNA, the CDR3 is TGCAGCGTTGTGGGCGAATCTGGAAACACCATATATTTT. As protein: CSVVGESGNTIYF.

The rearrangement uses TRBV28 and TRBJ2-7, with D possibly TRBD1 on 6 matching bases. The CDR3 extends over 14 amino acids. From germline, CDR1 is MDHEN and CDR2 SYDVKM. Trimming removed 4 bases at V and 7 bases at J, with 17 bases between. The DNA of the CDR3 is TGTGCCAGCAGTTCGCAAACAGGGACGTGGGAGCAGTACTTC. This translates into CASSSQTGTWEQYF.

This clone came up once. The genes are TRBV5-5 and TRBJ2-5, with TRBD2 identical over 11 bases. Unmatched junction bases numbered 5, after V lost 3 bases and J lost 1 base. From germline, CDR1 is SGHKS and CDR2 YYEKEE (reference sequence). This CDR3 is 16 amino acids long. The CDR3 coding sequence is TGTGCCAGCAGCTCCGGACTAGCGGGTTTCCAAGAGACCCAGTACTTC. Amino acids: CASSSGLAGFQETQYF.

The chain joins TRBV27 to TRBJ2-3; D is possibly TRBD1 (5 bases). Germline CDR1 reads MNHEY; CDR2 reads SMNVEV (reference sequence). Trimming pared 3 bases from V and 5 bases from J, leaving 12 bases between. This CDR3 contains 14 residues. CDR3 bases: TGTGCCAGCAGTTTTCAGGGTGAGGTAGATACGCAGTATTTT. Amino acids: CASSFQGEVDTQYF.

V and J are TRBV10-1 and TRBJ2-2; 9 bases line up with TRBD1. The ends lost 2 bases at V and 9 bases at J; junction bases unmatched: 4. Germline V lookup: CDR1 WNHNN, CDR2 SYGVQD (reference sequence). This CDR3 has 14 amino acids. Here the CDR3 reads CASSEDRGKRELFF. CDR3 in DNA: TGCGCCAGCAGTGAGGACAGGGGGAAGCGGGAGCTGTTTTTT.

V usage is TRBV7-9 and J usage is TRBJ2-1; 8 bases fit TRBD2. Germline V lookup: CDR1 SEHNR, CDR2 FQNEAQ (reference sequence). CDR3 length: 18 amino acids. The trim removed 0 bases at V and 3 bases at J, leaving 10 bases unmatched. Here the CDR3 DNA reads TGTGCCAGCAGCTTAGCGCACACCGCCGCGGGAGGCTACAATGAGCAGTTCTTC. It specifies CASSLAHTAAGGYNEQFF.

The table lists this clone with a few counts. The genes are TRBV7-6 and TRBJ2-2; tentative D call: TRBD1 (5 bases). Trimming pared 5 bases from V and 0 bases from J, leaving 16 bases between. Germline V gene sequence: CDR1 SGHVS, CDR2 FNYEAQ. The CDR3 contains 17 residues. The CDR3 DNA sequence: TGTGCCAGCAGCACCGGCCGTCAGGGCGCGAACACCGGGGAGCTGTTTTTT. Encoded protein: CASSTGRQGANTGELFF.

This clone was seen a handful of times. The CDR3 nucleotides are TGCGCCAGCAGCCACCCAGGGGGCTCTGGAAACACCATATATTTT. Protein product: CASSHPGGSGNTIYF. This rearrangement joins TRBV4-1 to TRBJ1-3; 7 nucleotides line up with TRBD1. The germline V gene has CDR1 MGHRA and CDR2 YSYEKL. The junction had 2 bases not matched to a gene; V was cut back by 3 bases and J by 0 bases. The CDR3 totals 15 residues.